The 10 T cell receptor beta chains reported below all come from one sample, sequenced in a study of blood T cell repertoires in COVID-19. Data came from immunoSEQ multiplex PCR; TCRdb stores just in-frame clones and leaves some out. The sample records about 150,000 clones, 84% being singletons. Sequenced input: PBMCs or T cells enriched from blood (not recorded which). The receptors were sampled from a woman aged 50 to 60 who had been exposed to COVID-19.

The V gene is TRBV3-1 (or the pseudogene TRBV3-2), the J gene TRBJ2-3; 9 positions match TRBD2. From germline, CDR1 is LGHDT and CDR2 YNNKEL (reference sequence). This CDR3 is built from 15 residues. With V trimmed by 4 bases and J by 5 bases, 7 bases remained unmatched. CDR3 DNA: TGTGCCAGCAGCCCCCAGCGGGGGGACCGAGATACGCAGTATTTT. This gives the protein CASSPQRGDRDTQYF.

The J gene is TRBJ2-1, the V gene TRBV30, with a weak D call TRBD2 (5 bases). The germline V and J ends were trimmed by 0 bases and 7 bases, with 7 bases remaining between them. The germline V gene encodes CDR1 GTSNPN and CDR2 SVGIG (reference sequence). The CDR3 contains 12 residues. CDR3 protein: CAWSVRGNEQFF. The CDR3 DNA sequence: TGTGCCTGGAGTGTACGGGGAAATGAGCAGTTCTTC.

The J gene is TRBJ2-1, the V gene TRBV5-8; no definite D call. V dropped 0 bases and J dropped 4 bases, with 11 bases sitting between them. Germline lookup yields CDR1 SGHTS and CDR2 YDEGEE. The CDR3 is 15 residues long. For the CDR3, the DNA is TGTGCCAGCAGCTTGGTTGTTTTATCTTACAATGAGCAGTTCTTC. Its translation is CASSLVVLSYNEQFF.

The chain combines TRBV15 with TRBJ2-7, with TRBD2 matching 11 bases. Losses at the gene ends were 0 bases for V and 4 bases for J; bases not matched to a gene: 5. Germline values: CDR1 LNHNV, CDR2 YYDKDF (reference sequence). CDR3 size: 16 residues. The CDR3: CATSRDLAGGSYEQYF. CDR3 sequence (DNA): TGTGCCACCAGCAGAGATCTAGCGGGGGGTTCATACGAGCAGTACTTC.

This rearrangement joins TRBV24-1 to TRBJ1-3; D is unclear. Trimming cost V 7 bases and J 0 bases, with 3 bases left between them. The CDR3 extends over 12 amino acids. CDR1 and CDR2 (germline): KGHDR, SFDVKD. CDR3 sequence reads: CATRLSGNTIYF. The CDR3 nucleotides read TGTGCCACCAGACTCTCTGGAAACACCATATATTTT.

The CDR3 DNA reads TGTGCCAGCAGTTACGACCCGGGGGACGAGCAGTACTTC. This sequence encodes CASSYDPGDEQYF. The chain links TRBV6-2 or TRBV6-3 to TRBJ2-7; TRBD2 might be the D (6 bases). Trimming took off 2 bases at V and 5 bases at J, with 10 bases between the two ends. Looked up from germline, CDR1 is MNHEY and CDR2 is SVGEGT. The CDR3 consists of 13 residues.

The V call is TRBV7-9, the J call TRBJ1-6; possibly TRBD1 for D (5 bases). The CDR3 extends over 16 amino acids. Trimming shortened V by 3 bases and J by 8 bases, and 17 bases separated the two germline ends. CDR1 and CDR2 from the germline V gene are SEHNR and FQNEAQ (reference sequence). Here the CDR3 reads CASSLRRGGEDSPLHF. As DNA, the CDR3 is TGTGCCAGCAGCTTGAGGCGAGGAGGGGAGGATTCACCCCTCCACTTT.

The rearrangement joins TRBV5-5 to TRBJ2-1, with 9 bases lining up with TRBD1. The CDR3 totals 19 residues. Germline-derived CDR1 and CDR2 are SGHKS and YYEKEE (reference sequence). J lost 4 bases, V lost 4 bases, and 18 bases had no gene match. CDR3 loop: CASSIPGGQGHPEYNEQFF. The CDR3 DNA reads TGTGCCAGCAGCATACCCGGGGGACAGGGTCATCCTGAATACAATGAGCAGTTCTTC.

This clone was detected once. The rearrangement links TRBV9 to TRBJ1-6, with D possibly being TRBD1 (5 bases). Trimming removed 1 base at V and 7 bases at J, with 15 bases between. This CDR3 comprises 16 residues. From germline, CDR1 is SGDLS and CDR2 YYNGEE. CDR3: CASSVFGGGFNSPLHF. In nucleotides, the CDR3 is TGTGCCAGCAGCGTATTTGGGGGGGGGTTCAATTCACCCCTCCACTTT. Full variable domain (outside the CDR3, taken from reference TRBV9 and TRBJ1-6): DSGVTQTPKHLITATGQRVTLRCSPRSGDLSVYWYQQSLDQGLQFLIQYYNGEERAKGNILERFSAQQFPDLHSELNLSSLELGDSALYFCASSVFGGGFNSPLHFGNGTRLTVT.

The V call is TRBV6-5, the J call TRBJ1-6; 7 bases fit TRBD1. Germline V lookup: CDR1 MNHEY, CDR2 SVGAGI. CDR3 length equals 16 residues. The V gene end was trimmed by 2 bases and the J gene end by 3 bases; junction bases not matched to a gene: 4. The CDR3 DNA is TGTGCCAGCAGTTACCAAGGACAGGACTATAATTCACCCCTCCACTTT. As protein: CASSYQGQDYNSPLHF.